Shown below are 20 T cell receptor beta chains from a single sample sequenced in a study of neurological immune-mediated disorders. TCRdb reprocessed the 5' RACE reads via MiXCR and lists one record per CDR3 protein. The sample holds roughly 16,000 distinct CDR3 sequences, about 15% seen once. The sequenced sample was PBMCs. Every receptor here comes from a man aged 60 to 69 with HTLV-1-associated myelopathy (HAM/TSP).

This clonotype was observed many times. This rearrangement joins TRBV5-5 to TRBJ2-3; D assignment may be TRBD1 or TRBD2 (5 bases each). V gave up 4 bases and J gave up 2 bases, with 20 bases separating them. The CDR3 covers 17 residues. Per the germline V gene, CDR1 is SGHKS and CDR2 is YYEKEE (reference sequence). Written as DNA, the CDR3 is TGTGCCAGCAGCCCACCCCGGGACCACATCCCCACAGATACGCAGTATTTT. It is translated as CASSPPRDHIPTDTQYF.

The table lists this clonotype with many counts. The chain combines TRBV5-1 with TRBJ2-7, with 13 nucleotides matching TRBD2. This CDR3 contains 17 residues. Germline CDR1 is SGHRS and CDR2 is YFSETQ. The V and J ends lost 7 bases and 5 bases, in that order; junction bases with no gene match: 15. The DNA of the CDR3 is TGCGCCAGCGGGGCCTCACCTCAAACTAGCGGGAGGGACGAGCAGTACTTC. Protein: CASGASPQTSGRDEQYF.

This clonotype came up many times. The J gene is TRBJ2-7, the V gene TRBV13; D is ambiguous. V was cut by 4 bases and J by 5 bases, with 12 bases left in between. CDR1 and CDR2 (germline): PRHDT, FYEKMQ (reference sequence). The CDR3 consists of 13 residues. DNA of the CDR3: TGTGCCAGCAGCTCAGACTCCCTCGACGAGCAGTACTTC. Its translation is CASSSDSLDEQYF.

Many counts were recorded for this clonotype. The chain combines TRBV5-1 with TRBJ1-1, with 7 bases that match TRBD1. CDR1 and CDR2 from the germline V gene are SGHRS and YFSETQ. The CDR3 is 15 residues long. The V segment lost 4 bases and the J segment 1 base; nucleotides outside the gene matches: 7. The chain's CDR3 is CASSGDSLSNTEAFF. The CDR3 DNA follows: TGCGCCAGCAGCGGGGACAGTCTTTCGAACACTGAAGCTTTCTTT.

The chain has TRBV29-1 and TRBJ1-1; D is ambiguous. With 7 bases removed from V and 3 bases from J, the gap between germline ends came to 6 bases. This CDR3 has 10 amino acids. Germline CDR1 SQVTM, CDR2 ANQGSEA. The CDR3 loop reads CSGRDTEAFF. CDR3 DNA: TGCAGCGGAAGGGACACTGAAGCTTTCTTT.

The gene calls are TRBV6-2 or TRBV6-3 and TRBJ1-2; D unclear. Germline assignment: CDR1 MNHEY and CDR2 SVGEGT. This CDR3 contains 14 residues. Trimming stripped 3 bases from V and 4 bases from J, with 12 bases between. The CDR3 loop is CASSYSGPSYGYTF. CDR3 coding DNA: TGTGCCAGCAGTTATTCCGGTCCGAGCTATGGCTACACCTTC.

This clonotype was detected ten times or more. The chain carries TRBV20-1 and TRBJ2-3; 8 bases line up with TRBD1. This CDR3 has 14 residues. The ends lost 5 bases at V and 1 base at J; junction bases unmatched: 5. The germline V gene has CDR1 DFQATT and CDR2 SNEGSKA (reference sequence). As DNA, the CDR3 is TGCAGTGCTTCCCCGGGACAGGGCACAGATACGCAGTATTTT. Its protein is CSASPGQGTDTQYF.

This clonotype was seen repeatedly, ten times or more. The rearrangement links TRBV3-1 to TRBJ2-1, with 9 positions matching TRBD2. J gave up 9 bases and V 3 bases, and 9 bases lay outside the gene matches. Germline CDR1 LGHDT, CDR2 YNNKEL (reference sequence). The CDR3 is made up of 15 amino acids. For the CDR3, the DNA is TGTGCCAGCAGCCAGCTCGGGACTAGCAGTGGTGAGCAGTTCTTC. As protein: CASSQLGTSSGEQFF.

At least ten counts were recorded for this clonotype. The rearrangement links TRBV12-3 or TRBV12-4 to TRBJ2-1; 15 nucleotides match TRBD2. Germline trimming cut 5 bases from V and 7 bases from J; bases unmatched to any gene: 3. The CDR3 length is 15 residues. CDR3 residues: CASSPGTSGGNEQFF. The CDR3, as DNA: TGTGCCAGCAGTCCCGGGACTAGCGGGGGGAATGAGCAGTTCTTC.

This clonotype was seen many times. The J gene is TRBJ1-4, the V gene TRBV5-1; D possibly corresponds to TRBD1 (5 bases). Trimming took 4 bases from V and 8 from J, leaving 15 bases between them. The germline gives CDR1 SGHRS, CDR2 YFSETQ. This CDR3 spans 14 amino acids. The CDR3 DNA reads TGCGCCAGCAGCGACCGCGGGGCTTGGGAAAAACTGTTTTTT. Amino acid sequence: CASSDRGAWEKLFF.

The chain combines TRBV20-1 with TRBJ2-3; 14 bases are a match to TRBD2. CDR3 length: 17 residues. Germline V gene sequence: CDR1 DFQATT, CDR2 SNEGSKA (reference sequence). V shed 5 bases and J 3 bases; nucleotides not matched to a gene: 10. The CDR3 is CSAFTGTSGSRTDTQYF. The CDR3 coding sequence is TGCAGTGCTTTCACCGGGACTAGCGGGAGTAGGACAGATACGCAGTATTTT.

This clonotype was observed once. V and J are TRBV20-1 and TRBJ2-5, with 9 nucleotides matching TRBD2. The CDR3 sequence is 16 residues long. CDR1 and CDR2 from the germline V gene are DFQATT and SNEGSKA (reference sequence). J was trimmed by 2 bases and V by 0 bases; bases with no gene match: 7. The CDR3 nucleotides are TGCAGTGCTAGAGATACGACTAGCGGACGTCAAGAGACCCAGTACTTC. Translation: CSARDTTSGRQETQYF.

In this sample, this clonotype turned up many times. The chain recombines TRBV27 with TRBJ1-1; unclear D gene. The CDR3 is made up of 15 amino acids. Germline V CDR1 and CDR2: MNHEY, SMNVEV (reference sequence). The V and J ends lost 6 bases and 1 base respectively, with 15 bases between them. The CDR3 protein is CASSRREVTNTEAFF. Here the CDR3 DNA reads TGTGCCAGCAGCCGCCGGGAGGTAACGAACACTGAAGCTTTCTTT.

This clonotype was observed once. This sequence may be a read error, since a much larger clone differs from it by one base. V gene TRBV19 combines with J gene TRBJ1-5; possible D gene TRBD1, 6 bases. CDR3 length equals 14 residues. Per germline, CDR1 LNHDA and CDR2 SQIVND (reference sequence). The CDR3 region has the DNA TGTGTCAGTAGCAACAGGGTAATGAATCAGCCCCAGCATTTT. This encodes CVSSNRVMNQPQHF.

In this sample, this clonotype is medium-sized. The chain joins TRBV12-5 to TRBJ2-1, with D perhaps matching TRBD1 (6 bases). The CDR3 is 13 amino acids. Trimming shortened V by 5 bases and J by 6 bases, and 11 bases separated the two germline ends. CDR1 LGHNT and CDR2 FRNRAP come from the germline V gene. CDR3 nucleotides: TGTGCTAGTGGTCTTGCAGGGGTCAATGAGCAGTTCTTC. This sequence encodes CASGLAGVNEQFF.

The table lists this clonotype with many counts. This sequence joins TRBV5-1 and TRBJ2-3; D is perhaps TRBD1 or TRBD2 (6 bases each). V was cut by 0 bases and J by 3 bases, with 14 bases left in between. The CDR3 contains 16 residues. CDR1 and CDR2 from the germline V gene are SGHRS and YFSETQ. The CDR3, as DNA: TGCGCCAGCAGCTTGGCATCCTTAGGGGGGACAGATACGCAGTATTTT. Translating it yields CASSLASLGGTDTQYF.

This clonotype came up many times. The CDR3 protein is CASSVPGRDGGKNIQYF. For the CDR3, the DNA is TGTGCCAGCAGTGTCCCCGGACGGGACGGGGGCAAAAACATTCAGTACTTC. The chain has TRBV12-3 or TRBV12-4 and TRBJ2-4; a possible D gene is TRBD2 (6 bases). The CDR3 consists of 17 residues. Trimming shortened V by 5 bases and J by 3 bases, and 20 bases separated the two germline ends.

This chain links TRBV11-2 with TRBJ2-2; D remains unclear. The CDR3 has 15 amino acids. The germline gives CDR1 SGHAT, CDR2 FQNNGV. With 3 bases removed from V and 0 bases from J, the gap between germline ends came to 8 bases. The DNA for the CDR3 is TGTGCCAGCAGCTTCAGCCCGGCGAACACCGGGGAGCTGTTTTTT. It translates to CASSFSPANTGELFF. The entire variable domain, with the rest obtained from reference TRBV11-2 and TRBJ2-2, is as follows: EAGVAQSPRYKIIEKRQSVAFWCNPISGHATLYWYQQILGQGPKLLIQFQNNGVVDDSQLPKDRFSAERLKGVDSTLKIQPAKLEDSAVYLCASSFSPANTGELFFGEGSRLTVL.

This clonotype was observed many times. The CDR3 nucleotides are TGTGCCAGCAGCATGACTAGGGTTGATACGCAGTATTTT. It codes for CASSMTRVDTQYF. The chain joins TRBV7-2 to TRBJ2-3, with D possibly being TRBD2 (6 bases). The V end lost 5 bases, the J end lost 6 bases, and 12 bases lay between the germline ends. The CDR3 totals 13 residues. Germline V gene sequence: CDR1 SGHTA, CDR2 FQGNSA.

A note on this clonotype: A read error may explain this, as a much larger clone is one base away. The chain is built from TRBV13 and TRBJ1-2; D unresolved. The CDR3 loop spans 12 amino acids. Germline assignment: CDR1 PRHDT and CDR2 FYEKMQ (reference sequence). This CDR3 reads CARSLDTHGYTF. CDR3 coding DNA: TGTGCCAGAAGCTTAGACACTCATGGCTACACCTTC.